This T cell receptor (beta chain) originates from a study of blood T cell repertoires in COVID-19. For the study at large: Samples representing acute and convalescent COVID-19 were sourced from the United States, Italy and Spain. PBMCs, B-cell-depleted T cells, or T cells were the source of the cDNA or gDNA that made up the material.

In the source study's methods: Reference gene primer amplification yielded estimated nucleated cell counts. The data were produced by immunoSEQ multiplex PCR, yet TCRdb's version contains in-frame clones alone and is incomplete. For V, J and clone size, that table is used; D and trimming come from the DNA. The profile covers just over 95,000 clones, with approximately 90% appearing a single time and 15% taken by the ten largest. This sequence was found in a human donor in a cohort sampled during active COVID-19. The source material was peripheral blood.

DNA for the CDR3: TGTGCCAGCAGCCAGGGATACGATAATTCACCCCTCCACTTT. The encoded protein is CASSQGYDNSPLHF. The chain recombines TRBV7-2 with TRBJ1-6; the D gene is possibly TRBD1 (5 bases). V lost 5 bases and J lost 5, with 10 bases in between. CDR1 SGHTA and CDR2 FQGNSA come from the germline V gene. The CDR3 covers 14 residues.